This entry lists 21 T cell receptor beta chains sequenced from one sample in a study of T cell responses to AZD1222 COVID-19 vaccine. Sequencing used immunoSEQ multiplex PCR; TCRdb keeps in-frame clones, though not all of them. The sample yields roughly 150,000 clones, over 80% seen once. Sequenced here: peripheral blood, sampled 28 days after the second AZD1222 dose. These receptors all come from an adult who received the AZD1222 COVID-19 vaccine.

This chain uses TRBV7-3 with TRBJ2-7; TRBD2 aligns across 10 bases. CDR1 and CDR2 (germline): SGHTA, FQGTGA. Germline trimming cut 4 bases from V and 7 bases from J; bases unmatched to any gene: 7. The CDR3 runs 14 residues. This CDR3 is CASSSSGRAEEQYF. Written as DNA, the CDR3 is TGTGCCAGCAGCTCAAGCGGGAGGGCCGAGGAGCAGTACTTC.

CDR3 sequence (DNA): TGTGCCAGCAGCTTAGAAGGACGCGGCACTGAAGCTTTCTTT. Translated, it gives CASSLEGRGTEAFF. The chain combines TRBV7-3 with TRBJ1-1, with unresolved D. Germline V gives CDR1 SGHTA, CDR2 FQGTGA. Trimming cost V 2 bases and J 4 bases, with 11 bases left between them. This CDR3 spans 14 amino acids. The entire variable domain, with the rest obtained from reference TRBV7-3 and TRBJ1-1, is as follows: GAGVSQTPSNKVTEKGKYVELRCDPISGHTALYWYRQSLGQGPEFLIYFQGTGAADDSGLPNDRFFAVRPEGSVSTLKIQRTERGDSAVYLCASSLEGRGTEAFFGQGTRLTVV.

This clone appeared a few times. The V and J genes are TRBV6-5 and TRBJ1-2, with a tentative D call TRBD1 (5 bases). The CDR3 covers 13 residues. The germline V gene encodes CDR1 MNHEY and CDR2 SVGAGI. The V and J ends lost 4 bases and 12 bases respectively, with 18 bases between them. This CDR3 is CASSSFLGRENTF. CDR3 in DNA: TGTGCCAGCAGTTCGTTCTTGGGGCGAGAGAACACCTTC.

The rearrangement joins TRBV12-3 or TRBV12-4 to TRBJ1-5; D is possibly TRBD1 (5 bases). V was cut by 6 bases and J by 4 bases, with 10 bases left in between. The CDR3 spans 13 residues. CDR3 region: CASRLGENQPQHF. The CDR3, as DNA: TGTGCCAGCAGGTTGGGGGAAAATCAGCCCCAGCATTTT.

V and J are TRBV18 and TRBJ1-4, with no clear D. Germline V gene lookup returns CDR1 KGHSH and CDR2 LQKENI. V lost 3 bases to trimming and J lost 6 bases, with 14 bases between them. The CDR3 extends over 15 amino acids. DNA for the CDR3: TGTGCCAGCTCACCTCTTTTGAGGGTTGATGAAAAACTGTTTTTT. It specifies CASSPLLRVDEKLFF.

The gene calls are TRBV19 and TRBJ2-1, with D perhaps assigned TRBD1 or TRBD2 (5 bases each). Trimming pared 1 base from V and 0 bases from J, leaving 10 bases between. Germline CDR1 is LNHDA and CDR2 is SQIVND (reference sequence). The CDR3 sequence is 16 residues long. In DNA, the CDR3 is TGTGCCAGTAGTATAGGGGGGTCACGCTCCTACAATGAGCAGTTCTTC. Protein: CASSIGGSRSYNEQFF.

The rearrangement joins TRBV11-3 to TRBJ2-5, with TRBD1 identical over 7 bases. Germline CDR1 SGHNT, CDR2 YENEEA. V shed 1 base, J shed 5 bases, and the junction held 10 bases outside the gene matches. This CDR3 is built from 16 residues. The CDR3 DNA reads as TGTGCCAGCAGCTTAGCAGGGGGTGACGGTGTCGAGACCCAGTACTTC. Amino acids: CASSLAGGDGVETQYF.

The gene calls are TRBV5-1 and TRBJ2-7; D ambiguous. The CDR3 has 14 residues. The V gene's germline CDR1 is SGHRS and CDR2 YFSETQ. V gave up 0 bases and J gave up 0 bases, with 7 bases separating them. The CDR3 sequence: CASSLVASSYEQYF. CDR3 DNA sequence: TGCGCCAGCAGCTTGGTGGCCAGCTCCTACGAGCAGTACTTC.

This clone was seen only a few times. V is TRBV18 and J is TRBJ1-4; D ambiguous. V was pared by 3 bases and J by 6 bases, with 11 bases between. This CDR3 spans 14 amino acids. From germline, CDR1 is KGHSH and CDR2 LQKENI. The CDR3 loop is CASSPGRSHEKLFF. For the CDR3, the DNA is TGTGCCAGCTCACCGGGGAGGTCACATGAAAAACTGTTTTTT. The whole variable domain, remainder taken from reference TRBV18 and TRBJ1-4, is NAGVMQNPRHLVRRRGQEARLRCSPMKGHSHVYWYRQLPEEGLKFMVYLQKENIIDESGMPKERFSAEFPKEGPSILRIQQVVRGDSAAYFCASSPGRSHEKLFFGSGTQLSVL.

This clone was counted once. The J gene is TRBJ2-3, the V gene TRBV7-3, with 8 bases lining up with TRBD1. The V gene end was trimmed by 4 bases and the J gene end by 1 base; junction bases not matched to a gene: 4. The CDR3 extends over 15 amino acids. Germline V gene lookup returns CDR1 SGHTA and CDR2 FQGTGA. CDR3: CASSYQGARTDTQYF. As DNA, the CDR3 is TGTGCCAGCAGCTACCAGGGGGCGCGCACAGATACGCAGTATTTT.

The chain recombines TRBV5-4 with TRBJ2-7, with TRBD1 matching 9 bases. Germline V CDR1 and CDR2: SGHNT, YYREEE (reference sequence). CDR3 length: 17 residues. V shed 4 bases and J 6 bases; nucleotides not matched to a gene: 17. The CDR3 region has the DNA TGTGCCAGCAGCGACCGGGACAGGGCCTCCGGCTACTTCGAGCAGTACTTC. Its translation is CASSDRDRASGYFEQYF. Based on the CDR3 plus reference TRBV5-4 and TRBJ2-7, the full variable domain is ETGVTQSPTHLIKTRGQQVTLRCSSQSGHNTVSWYQQALGQGPQFIFQYYREEENGRGNFPPRFSGLQFPNYSSELNVNALELDDSALYLCASSDRDRASGYFEQYFGPGTRLTVT.

The V call is TRBV7-3, the J call TRBJ2-1; TRBD2 agrees at 15 bases. The V gene end was trimmed by 5 bases and the J gene end by 4 bases; junction bases not matched to a gene: 3. This CDR3 has 16 residues. Germline lookup yields CDR1 SGHTA and CDR2 FQGTGA. In DNA form, the CDR3 reads TGTGCCAGCAGCCTTGGGACTAGCGGGAGGTACAATGAGCAGTTCTTC. Its protein product is CASSLGTSGRYNEQFF.

This sequence joins TRBV6-1 and TRBJ1-3; D is undetermined. The V end lost 3 bases, the J end lost 3 bases, and 18 bases lay between the germline ends. The CDR3 totals 17 residues. The germline gives CDR1 MNHNS, CDR2 SASEGT. The CDR3 nucleotides are TGTGCCAGCAGTGAGGTGGCAGTCACCACCGTTGGAAACACCATATATTTT. Its protein product is CASSEVAVTTVGNTIYF.

V is TRBV5-5 and J is TRBJ2-2, with 9 bases lining up with TRBD2. Trimming at V came to 1 base and at J to 0 bases, leaving 4 bases not matched to a gene. CDR3 size: 17 residues. The V gene's germline CDR1 is SGHKS and CDR2 YYEKEE (reference sequence). The CDR3: CASSLYAGGPNTGELFF. The CDR3 DNA is TGTGCCAGCAGCTTGTATGCGGGGGGGCCGAACACCGGGGAGCTGTTTTTT.

The rearrangement joins TRBV11-3 to TRBJ2-7; D gene uncertain. Between the trimmed V and J ends, which lost 1 base and 3 bases, there was a span of 10 bases. The CDR3 extends over 14 amino acids. Germline CDR1 is SGHNT and CDR2 is YENEEA. The CDR3 DNA reads TGTGCCAGCAGCTTAGGAGCTAGTGTCTACGAGCAGTACTTC. It yields the protein CASSLGASVYEQYF.

The chain uses TRBV23-1 and TRBJ1-4; D unclear. TRBV23-1 is labeled an ORF, and its function is uncertain. This CDR3 has 15 residues. Trimming took 6 bases from V and 0 from J, leaving 11 bases between them. The CDR3 sequence is CASSSTDTTNEKLFF. The CDR3 nucleotides read TGCGCCAGCAGCTCGACGGATACAACTAATGAAAAACTGTTTTTT.

The J gene is TRBJ1-2, the V gene TRBV5-6; TRBD1 matches at 12 bases. V shed 4 bases and J 3 bases; nucleotides not matched to a gene: 4. The germline V gene encodes CDR1 SGHDT and CDR2 YYEEEE. The CDR3 runs 15 residues. In DNA, the CDR3 is TGTGCCAGCAGCCCCGGGACAGGGGGCGACTATGGCTACACCTTC. It yields the protein CASSPGTGGDYGYTF.

V gene TRBV5-1 combines with J gene TRBJ2-5, with 10 bases that match TRBD2. The CDR3 is made up of 14 amino acids. Germline assignment: CDR1 SGHRS and CDR2 YFSETQ. The V segment lost 4 bases and the J segment 4 bases; nucleotides outside the gene matches: 4. CDR3 in DNA: TGCGCCAGCAGCCAAGTAGCGGGGGGAGAGACCCAGTACTTC. Protein product: CASSQVAGGETQYF. Looking up the rest from reference TRBV5-1 and TRBJ2-5 gives the full variable domain: KAGVTQTPRYLIKTRGQQVTLSCSPISGHRSVSWYQQTPGQGLQFLFEYFSETQRNKGNFPGRFSGRQFSNSRSEMNVSTLELGDSALYLCASSQVAGGETQYFGPGTRLLVL.

The V and J genes are TRBV5-4 and TRBJ2-5; 7 bases fit TRBD2. Trimming removed 1 base from V and 3 bases from J; junction bases left unmatched: 3. This CDR3 region has 14 residues. The germline V gene has CDR1 SGHNT and CDR2 YYREEE (reference sequence). The CDR3 nucleotides are TGTGCCAGCAGCTTGATGGCGGGAGAAGAGACCCAGTACTTC. Translating it yields CASSLMAGEETQYF.

The V gene is TRBV6-6, the J gene TRBJ2-5, with D perhaps being TRBD1 or TRBD2 (5 bases each). Germline CDR1 reads MNHNY; CDR2 reads SVGAGI (reference sequence). The CDR3 contains 14 residues. The V end was cut by 5 bases, the J end by 5 bases, with 15 bases between. CDR3 residues: CASSAGTAVETQYF. The DNA of the CDR3 is TGTGCCAGCAGTGCCGGGACGGCGGTCGAGACCCAGTACTTC.

The chain recombines TRBV30 with TRBJ1-2, with D unclear. The germline V and J ends were trimmed by 1 base and 8 bases, with 11 bases remaining between them. The germline CDR1 and CDR2 sequences are GTSNPN and SVGIG (reference sequence). The CDR3 totals 12 residues. This chain's CDR3 is CAWSGRFFGYTF. The CDR3 DNA is TGTGCCTGGAGTGGGCGATTCTTCGGCTACACCTTC.